A selection of T cell receptor beta chains follows, all from one sample in a study of CD8 T cells in Susac syndrome. TCRdb reprocessed the immunoSEQ multiplex PCR reads with MiXCR, giving one entry per CDR3 protein. The sample carries 200,000 to 250,000 distinct CDR3 sequences, nearly 97% recorded once. Sequencing was done on a sample of CD4+ T cells from PBMCs. The receptors were sampled from a human donor with multiple sclerosis. Both conserved end residues are part of each CDR3. A D gene is named only where the DNA matches it firmly.

j_gene: TRBJ2-3
d_gene: TRBD2
v_gene: TRBV4-1
CDR3aa: CASSQVRLAGGGDTQYF

j_gene: TRBJ1-1
d_gene: -
v_gene: TRBV29-1
CDR3aa: CSVEQGTFTEVFF

j_gene: TRBJ2-3
d_gene: TRBD2
v_gene: TRBV7-2
CDR3aa: CASSPGLAGGGDTQYF

j_gene: TRBJ2-5
d_gene: TRBD1
v_gene: TRBV7-2
CDR3aa: CASSGSGQGYETQYF

j_gene: TRBJ1-5
d_gene: -
v_gene: TRBV20-1
CDR3aa: CSARRDINQPQHF

j_gene: TRBJ2-7
d_gene: -
v_gene: TRBV2
CDR3aa: CASSVTTLEQYF

j_gene: TRBJ1-2
d_gene: -
v_gene: TRBV6-6
CDR3aa: CATRFDPNYGYTF

j_gene: TRBJ2-1
d_gene: -
v_gene: TRBV7-9
CDR3aa: CASSLWAGEGDEQFF

j_gene: TRBJ1-2
d_gene: -
v_gene: TRBV2
CDR3aa: CASSKQWVYTF

j_gene: TRBJ1-1
d_gene: TRBD1
v_gene: TRBV20-1
CDR3aa: CSAPGQGANEAFF

j_gene: TRBJ2-5
d_gene: -
v_gene: TRBV6-5
CDR3aa: CASRRTVQETQYF

j_gene: TRBJ1-2
d_gene: -
v_gene: TRBV18
CDR3aa: CASSPGRGNYGYTF

j_gene: TRBJ1-5
d_gene: -
v_gene: TRBV7-2
CDR3aa: CASSLVGQKQPQHF

j_gene: TRBJ2-7
d_gene: TRBD1
v_gene: TRBV20-1
CDR3aa: CSVGGTGVIYEQYF

j_gene: TRBJ1-5
d_gene: -
v_gene: TRBV25-1
CDR3aa: CASSDNRVNQPQHF

j_gene: TRBJ2-3
d_gene: -
v_gene: TRBV11-2
CDR3aa: CASSLNRGTDTQYF

j_gene: TRBJ2-5
d_gene: -
v_gene: TRBV29-1
CDR3aa: CSSWGGETQYF

j_gene: TRBJ2-1
d_gene: TRBD2
v_gene: TRBV15
CDR3aa: CATSRSGTSFNEQFF

j_gene: TRBJ2-3
d_gene: -
v_gene: TRBV2
CDR3aa: CASSEVNAPTDTQYF

j_gene: TRBJ2-1
d_gene: -
v_gene: TRBV5-4
CDR3aa: CASSPPGVGPYNEQFF

j_gene: TRBJ1-1
d_gene: -
v_gene: TRBV6-2/TRBV6-3
CDR3aa: CASSYSPGGTEAFF

j_gene: TRBJ2-2
d_gene: TRBD2
v_gene: TRBV7-2
CDR3aa: CASSSSGGNTGELFF

j_gene: TRBJ2-2
d_gene: TRBD1
v_gene: TRBV7-3
CDR3aa: CASSLTGQDTGELFF

j_gene: TRBJ2-5
d_gene: -
v_gene: TRBV5-4
CDR3aa: CASGTIGQTETQYF

j_gene: TRBJ2-1
d_gene: -
v_gene: TRBV5-1
CDR3aa: CATKVDNEQFF

j_gene: TRBJ1-2
d_gene: -
v_gene: TRBV7-9
CDR3aa: CASSPTNYGYTF

j_gene: TRBJ2-3
d_gene: TRBD2
v_gene: TRBV20-1
CDR3aa: CSALRGGTTDTQYF

j_gene: TRBJ1-5
d_gene: -
v_gene: TRBV25-1
CDR3aa: CASNTNLRLNQPQHF

j_gene: TRBJ2-6
d_gene: -
v_gene: TRBV30
CDR3aa: CAWGLGSGANVLTF

j_gene: TRBJ2-7
d_gene: -
v_gene: TRBV29-1
CDR3aa: CSVRDSRYEQYF

j_gene: TRBJ1-1
d_gene: -
v_gene: TRBV29-1
CDR3aa: CSVVMWGGESEAFF

j_gene: TRBJ1-2
d_gene: -
v_gene: TRBV29-1
CDR3aa: CSVEEGFRGGYGYTF

j_gene: TRBJ1-5
d_gene: -
v_gene: TRBV12-3/TRBV12-4
CDR3aa: CASSLERGENQPQHF

j_gene: TRBJ2-1
d_gene: -
v_gene: TRBV24-1
CDR3aa: CATGGRRGHYNEQFF

j_gene: TRBJ1-2
d_gene: TRBD1
v_gene: TRBV15
CDR3aa: CATSRARTGYGYTF

j_gene: TRBJ1-1
d_gene: TRBD1
v_gene: TRBV5-6
CDR3aa: CASSLVQGTEAFF

j_gene: TRBJ2-5
d_gene: -
v_gene: TRBV11-2
CDR3aa: CASSLGGAPNQETQYF

j_gene: TRBJ2-3
d_gene: TRBD1
v_gene: TRBV24-1
CDR3aa: CATSDQTGGSQYF

j_gene: TRBJ2-1
d_gene: -
v_gene: TRBV29-1
CDR3aa: CSGLHSNEQFF

j_gene: TRBJ2-3
d_gene: -
v_gene: TRBV20-1
CDR3aa: CSASLLARADTQYF

j_gene: TRBJ2-5
d_gene: TRBD1
v_gene: TRBV5-1
CDR3aa: CASSRDRAQETQYF

j_gene: TRBJ2-7
d_gene: TRBD2
v_gene: TRBV27
CDR3aa: CASSLREGPYEQYF

j_gene: TRBJ1-6
d_gene: -
v_gene: TRBV14
CDR3aa: CASSQDSSPLHF

j_gene: TRBJ2-5
d_gene: -
v_gene: TRBV11-2
CDR3aa: CASSPTGGETQYF

j_gene: TRBJ1-1
d_gene: -
v_gene: TRBV7-9
CDR3aa: CASRPDRTTMNTEAFF

j_gene: TRBJ1-1
d_gene: -
v_gene: TRBV19
CDR3aa: CASSIGPGDTEAFF

j_gene: TRBJ2-1
d_gene: TRBD2
v_gene: TRBV12-3/TRBV12-4
CDR3aa: CASSGERGRADDEQFF

j_gene: TRBJ1-2
d_gene: -
v_gene: TRBV7-9
CDR3aa: CASSLARHDYGYTF

j_gene: TRBJ1-1
d_gene: -
v_gene: TRBV2
CDR3aa: CASMRNTEAFF

j_gene: TRBJ1-2
d_gene: -
v_gene: TRBV12-3/TRBV12-4
CDR3aa: CASKQLLGYTF

j_gene: TRBJ1-4
d_gene: TRBD1
v_gene: TRBV20-1
CDR3aa: CSAPPRDRGVKLFF